The 6 T cell receptor beta chains in this list originate from one sample, sequenced in a study of blood T cell repertoires in COVID-19. This table comes from immunoSEQ multiplex PCR, and its TCRdb copy is limited to in-frame clones, with some not included. Found here are 250,000 or so clones, around 86% of them singletons; the top ten hold just under 9%. The sequenced sample consisted of peripheral blood. The receptors stem from a man in his forties or fifties with active or convalescent COVID-19.

The CDR3 coding sequence is TGTGCCTGGAGTGTCGGGTATTTAACAGGGGTGAGCAATCAGCCCCAGCATTTT. Residues: CAWSVGYLTGVSNQPQHF. The chain has TRBV30 and TRBJ1-5; 7 bases align to TRBD1. V lost 0 bases, J lost 1 base, and 12 bases stayed unmatched. Germline CDR1 is GTSNPN and CDR2 is SVGIG (reference sequence). This CDR3 has 18 amino acids.

Note on this clone: A read error may produce the germline difference seen at one junction end. The chain uses TRBV7-7 and TRBJ2-1; 10 positions match TRBD2. CDR1 is SSHAT and CDR2 is FNYEAQ in the germline V gene (reference sequence). The CDR3 is 14 residues long. The CDR3 coding sequence is TGTGCTAGCAGCCCAAGGACTAGCGGAAATGAGCAGTTCTTC. Amino acid sequence: CASSPRTSGNEQFF.

The chain combines TRBV24-1 with TRBJ2-3, with 8 positions matching TRBD2. The germline gives CDR1 KGHDR, CDR2 SFDVKD. The CDR3 consists of 17 residues. The V segment lost 3 bases and the J segment 2 bases; nucleotides outside the gene matches: 9. For the CDR3, the DNA is TGTGCCACCAGTGATCCCGGGGGGGCGGGACTCACAGATACGCAGTATTTT. This encodes CATSDPGGAGLTDTQYF.

J is TRBJ2-2 and V is TRBV21-1; the table gives TRBD2 as D, unverified against the DNA. TRBV21-1 is a pseudogene. CDR3 length: 16 residues. CDR3 nucleotide sequence: TGTGCCAGCAGCAAAGACTCGGTTTCCATCCCCGGGGAGCTGTTTTTT. It is translated as CASSKDSVSIPGELFF.

J is TRBJ1-6 and V is TRBV10-3; D unresolved. The CDR3 is 19 residues long. Trimming removed 0 bases at V and 8 bases at J, with 23 bases between. Germline V gene lookup returns CDR1 ENHRY and CDR2 SYGVKD. Written as DNA, the CDR3 is TGTGCCATCAGTGAGTCGGAGTATGTTGGAGGGAGGATTGATTCACCCCTCCACTTT. Translating it yields CAISESEYVGGRIDSPLHF.

In its sample, this clone was seen a few times. The rearrangement uses TRBV6-5 and TRBJ1-4; 7 bases agree with TRBD1. CDR1 MNHEY and CDR2 SVGAGI come from the germline V gene. The junction had 4 bases not matched to a gene; V was cut back by 2 bases and J by 4 bases. The CDR3 consists of 15 residues. The CDR3 region is CASSYGDRLNEKLFF. Here the CDR3 DNA reads TGTGCCAGCAGTTACGGGGACAGACTTAATGAAAAACTGTTTTTT.